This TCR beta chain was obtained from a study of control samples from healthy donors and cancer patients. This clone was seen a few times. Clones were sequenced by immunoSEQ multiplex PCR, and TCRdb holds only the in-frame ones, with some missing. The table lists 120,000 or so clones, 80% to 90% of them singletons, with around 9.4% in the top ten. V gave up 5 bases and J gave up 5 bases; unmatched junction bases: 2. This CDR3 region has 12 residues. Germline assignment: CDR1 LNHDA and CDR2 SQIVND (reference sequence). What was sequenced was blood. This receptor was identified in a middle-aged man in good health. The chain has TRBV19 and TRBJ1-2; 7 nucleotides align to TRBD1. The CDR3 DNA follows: TGTGCCAGTAGTTTGGGACAGTATGGCTACACCTTC. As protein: CASSLGQYGYTF. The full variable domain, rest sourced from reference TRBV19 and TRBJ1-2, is DGGITQSPKYLFRKEGQNVTLSCEQNLNHDAMYWYRQDPGQGLRLIYYSQIVNDFQKGDIAEGYSVSREKKESFPLTVTSAQKNPTAFYLCASSLGQYGYTFGSGTRLTVV.